A single sample is the source of the 2 T cell receptor beta chains below, sequenced in a study of cytomegalovirus exposure and HLA in healthy donors. PCR amplification relied on 60 Vbeta primers (plus 13 Jbeta primers). Measured with immunoSEQ multiplex PCR; TCRdb has only the in-frame clones, and not every one. This sample carries around 50,000 clones, with 9% to 15% going to the ten biggest clones. The sample consisted of PBMCs. Every receptor here comes from a woman aged 25 to 39 in good health and CMV-seropositive.

This chain connects TRBV5-1 to TRBJ1-6; D perhaps matches TRBD1 (5 bases). The CDR3 runs to 16 residues. V was shortened by 0 bases and J by 7 bases, with 14 bases between the two germline ends. Germline CDR1 SGHRS, CDR2 YFSETQ. The DNA for the CDR3 is TGCGCCAGCAGCTTGGACAGGACCAAAGGAAATTCACCCCTCCACTTT. Residues: CASSLDRTKGNSPLHF.

The chain is built from TRBV28 and TRBJ1-6, with 7 bases that match TRBD1. V dropped 7 bases and J dropped 8; count of bases not matched to a gene: 20. The CDR3 is 18 residues long. The germline V gene encodes CDR1 MDHEN and CDR2 SYDVKM. DNA of the CDR3: TGTGCCAGCACCCTGCCCCCGAGGGGGCGAGGCACACATTCACCCCTCCACTTT. It encodes CASTLPPRGRGTHSPLHF.